This T cell receptor (beta chain) was retrieved from a study of human T cells and chemical hapten exposure. The time point here: pre-sensitization, week 0. This sample's treatment: therapeutic diphenylcyclopropenone sensitization with weekly scalp DPC. MiXCR, run by TCRdb on the RACE reads, gives a single entry per CDR3 protein. The sample holds about 350,000 distinct CDR3 sequences, over 5% seen once. The starting material was whole blood, obtained in connection with sensitization to the hapten diphenylcyclopropenone (DPC). This receptor was obtained from a woman younger than 30 with alopecia areata. Some clones in this sample may be carry-over from other donors' samples.

CDR3 sequence: CASRETGGFNEQFF. The DNA for the CDR3 is TGCGCCAGCAGGGAAACGGGGGGTTTCAATGAGCAGTTCTTC. The chain combines TRBV4-1 with TRBJ2-1; TRBD2 matches at 7 bases. This CDR3 has 14 residues. Germline CDR1 MGHRA, CDR2 YSYEKL. Germline trimming cut 6 bases from V and 6 bases from J; bases unmatched to any gene: 8.